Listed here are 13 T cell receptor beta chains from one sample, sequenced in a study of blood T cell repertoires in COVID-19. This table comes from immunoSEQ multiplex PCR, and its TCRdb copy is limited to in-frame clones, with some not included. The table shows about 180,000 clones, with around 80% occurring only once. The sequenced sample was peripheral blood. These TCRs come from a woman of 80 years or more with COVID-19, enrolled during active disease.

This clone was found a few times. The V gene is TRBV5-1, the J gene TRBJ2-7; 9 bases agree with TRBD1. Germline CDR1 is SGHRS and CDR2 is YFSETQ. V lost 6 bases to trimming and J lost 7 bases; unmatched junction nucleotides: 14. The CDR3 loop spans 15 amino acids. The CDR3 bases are TGCGCCAGCACCCAAAAGACAGGGGGACTCCAGGAGCAGTACTTC. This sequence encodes CASTQKTGGLQEQYF.

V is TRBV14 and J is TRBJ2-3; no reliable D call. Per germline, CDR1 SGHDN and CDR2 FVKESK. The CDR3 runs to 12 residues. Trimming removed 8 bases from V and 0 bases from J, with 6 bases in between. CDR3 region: CASAVSTDTQYF. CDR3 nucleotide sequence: TGTGCCAGCGCGGTTAGCACAGATACGCAGTATTTT.

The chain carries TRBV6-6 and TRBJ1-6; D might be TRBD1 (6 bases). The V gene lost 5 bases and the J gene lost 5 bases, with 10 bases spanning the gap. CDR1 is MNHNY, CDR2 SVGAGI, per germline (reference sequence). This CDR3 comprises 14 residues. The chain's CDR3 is CASSTHRDNSPLHF. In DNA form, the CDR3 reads TGTGCCAGCAGTACCCACAGGGATAATTCACCCCTCCACTTT.

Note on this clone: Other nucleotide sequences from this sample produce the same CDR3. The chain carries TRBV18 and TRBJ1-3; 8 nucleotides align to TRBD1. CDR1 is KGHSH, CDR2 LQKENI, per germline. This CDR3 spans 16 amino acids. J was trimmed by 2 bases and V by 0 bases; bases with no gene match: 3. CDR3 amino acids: CASSPPGTGTGNTIYF. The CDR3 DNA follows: TGTGCCAGCTCACCACCGGGGACAGGAACTGGAAACACCATATATTTT.

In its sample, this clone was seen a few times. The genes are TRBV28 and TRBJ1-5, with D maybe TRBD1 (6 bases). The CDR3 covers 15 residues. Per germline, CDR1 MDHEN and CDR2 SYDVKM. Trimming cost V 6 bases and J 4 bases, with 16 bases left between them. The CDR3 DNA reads TGTGCCAGCAGGGGGGCCCTTCGGCCTAATCAGCCCCAGCATTTT. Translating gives CASRGALRPNQPQHF.

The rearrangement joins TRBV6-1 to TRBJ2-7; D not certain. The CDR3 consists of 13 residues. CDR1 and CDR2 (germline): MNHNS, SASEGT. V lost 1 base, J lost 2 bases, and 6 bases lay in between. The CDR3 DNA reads TGTGCCAGCAGTGAAGGGGCCCCCTACGAGCAGTACTTC. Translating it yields CASSEGAPYEQYF.

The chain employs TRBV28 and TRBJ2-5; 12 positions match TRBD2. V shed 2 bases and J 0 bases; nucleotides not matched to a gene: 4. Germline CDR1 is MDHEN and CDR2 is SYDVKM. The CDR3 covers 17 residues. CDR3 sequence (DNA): TGTGCCAGCAGTTTAGGACTAGCGGGGCCGTACCAAGAGACCCAGTACTTC. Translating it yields CASSLGLAGPYQETQYF.

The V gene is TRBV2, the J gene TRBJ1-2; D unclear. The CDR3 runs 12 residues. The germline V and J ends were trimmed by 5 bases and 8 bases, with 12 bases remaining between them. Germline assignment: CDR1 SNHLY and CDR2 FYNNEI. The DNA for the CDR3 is TGTGCCAGCAGTCGAGGTGCACGGGGCTACACCTTC. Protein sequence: CASSRGARGYTF.

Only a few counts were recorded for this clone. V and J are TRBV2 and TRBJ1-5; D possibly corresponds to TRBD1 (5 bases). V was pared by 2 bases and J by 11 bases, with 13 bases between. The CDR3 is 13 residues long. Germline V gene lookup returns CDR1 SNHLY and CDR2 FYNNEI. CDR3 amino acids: CASSEKPLRAQHF. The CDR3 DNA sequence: TGTGCCAGCAGTGAAAAACCTCTCAGGGCCCAGCATTTT.

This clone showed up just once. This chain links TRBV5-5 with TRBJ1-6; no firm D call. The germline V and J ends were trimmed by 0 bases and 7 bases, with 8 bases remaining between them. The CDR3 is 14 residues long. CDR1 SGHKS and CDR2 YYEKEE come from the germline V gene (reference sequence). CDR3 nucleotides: TGTGCCAGCAGCTTGGGAAAGCGGAATTCACCCCTCCACTTT. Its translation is CASSLGKRNSPLHF. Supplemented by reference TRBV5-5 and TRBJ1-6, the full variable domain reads DAGVTQSPTHLIKTRGQQVTLRCSPISGHKSVSWYQQVLGQGPQFIFQYYEKEERGRGNFPDRFSARQFPNYSSELNVNALLLGDSALYLCASSLGKRNSPLHFGNGTRLTVT.

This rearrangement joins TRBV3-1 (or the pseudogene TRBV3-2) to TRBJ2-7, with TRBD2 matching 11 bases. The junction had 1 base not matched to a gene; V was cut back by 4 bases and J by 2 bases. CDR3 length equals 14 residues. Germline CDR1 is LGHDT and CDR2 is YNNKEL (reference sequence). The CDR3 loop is CASSLAGGPYEQYF. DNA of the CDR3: TGTGCCAGCAGCCTAGCGGGAGGGCCCTACGAGCAGTACTTC.

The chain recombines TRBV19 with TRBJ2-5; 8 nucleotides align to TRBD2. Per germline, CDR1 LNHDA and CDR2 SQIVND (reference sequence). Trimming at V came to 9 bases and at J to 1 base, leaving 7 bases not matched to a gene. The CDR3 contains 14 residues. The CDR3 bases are TGTGCCAGGCGGAAGCGGGAGCGCCAAGAGACCCAGTACTTC. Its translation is CARRKRERQETQYF.

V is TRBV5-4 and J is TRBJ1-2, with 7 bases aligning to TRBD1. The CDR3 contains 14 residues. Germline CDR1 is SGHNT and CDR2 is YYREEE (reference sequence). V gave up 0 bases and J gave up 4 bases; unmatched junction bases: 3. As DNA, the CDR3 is TGTGCCAGCAGCTTGGCACAGGGGATCTATGGCTACACCTTC. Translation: CASSLAQGIYGYTF.